This passage covers 10 T cell receptor beta chains from one sample sequenced in a study of CD8+ T cells in alopecia areata. Following extraction, RNA underwent reverse transcription to cDNA, which served as the sequencing template. The repertoire was sequenced with immunoSEQ multiplex PCR; TCRdb's copy has only in-frame clones and lacks some. This sample yields 140,000 to 150,000 clones, of which about 51% are seen a single time; 0.85% to 1% belongs to the top ten. Sequencing used CD4+ T cells sorted from blood, obtained at week 0. These receptors were collected from a human donor with alopecia areata.

This clone was detected ten times or more. The chain recombines TRBV7-3 with TRBJ2-2; 7 bases fit TRBD1. The CDR3 covers 17 residues. J was trimmed by 4 bases and V by 4 bases; bases with no gene match: 12. The germline gives CDR1 SGHTA, CDR2 FQGTGA. DNA of the CDR3: TGTGCCAGCAGCTCCAATCCGACAGGGCGAGGCACCGGGGAGCTGTTTTTT. It is translated as CASSSNPTGRGTGELFF.

This clone came up once. Its ends do not fully match the called genes, so a read error is possible. This chain joins TRBV30 and TRBJ1-1, with D unresolved. The CDR3 is 10 amino acids. Germline V gene sequence: CDR1 GTSNPN, CDR2 SVGIG (reference sequence). The CDR3 reads CARSRTEAFF. The CDR3 bases are TGTGCCCGGAGCAGAACTGAAGCTTTCTTT.

This clone turned up a few times. The genes are TRBV6-6 and TRBJ2-7, with 7 bases matching TRBD1. With 5 bases clipped from V and 2 bases from J, the junction kept 6 bases outside the gene matches. The CDR3 extends over 14 amino acids. CDR1 and CDR2 (germline): MNHNY, SVGAGI (reference sequence). For the CDR3, the DNA is TGTGCCAGCAGTAGGACAGGACTCACCTACGAGCAGTACTTC. As protein: CASSRTGLTYEQYF.

This clone was observed many times. The CDR3 sequence is CASSMKAGSEKLFF. The CDR3 DNA reads TGTGCCAGTAGTATGAAAGCGGGGAGTGAAAAACTGTTTTTT. The chain recombines TRBV19 with TRBJ1-4; D remains ambiguous. The length of the CDR3 is 14 residues. The germline CDR1 and CDR2 sequences are LNHDA and SQIVND (reference sequence). V lost 3 bases and J lost 7, with 12 bases in between.

The rearrangement links TRBV23-1 to TRBJ1-5, with D maybe TRBD1 (5 bases). TRBV23-1 is placed among ORFs of uncertain function. The CDR3 is 17 residues long. V gave up 1 base and J gave up 5 bases, with 18 bases separating them. The chain's CDR3 is CASSQFTSGRDYQPQHF. The CDR3 region has the DNA TGCGCCAGCAGTCAATTCACGTCGGGCAGGGACTATCAGCCCCAGCATTTT.

The chain is built from TRBV5-1 and TRBJ2-1; 9 bases line up with TRBD1. The length of the CDR3 is 14 residues. Germline V gene lookup returns CDR1 SGHRS and CDR2 YFSETQ. Germline trimming cut 4 bases from V and 6 bases from J; bases unmatched to any gene: 5. In DNA form, the CDR3 reads TGCGCCAGCAGCCCGGACAGGGGCCGCAATGAGCAGTTCTTC. Translated: CASSPDRGRNEQFF.

This rearrangement joins TRBV11-3 to TRBJ2-3, with D uncertain. This CDR3 region has 14 residues. Germline V CDR1 and CDR2: SGHNT, YENEEA. V was shortened by 1 base and J by 3 bases, with 8 bases between the two germline ends. The CDR3 DNA reads as TGTGCCAGCAGCTTAGGTGCTCAAACAGATACGCAGTATTTT. This translates into CASSLGAQTDTQYF. Full variable domain (missing parts from reference TRBV11-3 and TRBJ2-3): EAGVVQSPRYKIIEKKQPVAFWCNPISGHNTLYWYLQNLGQGPELLIRYENEEAVDDSQLPKDRFSAERLKGVDSTLKIQPAELGDSAVYLCASSLGAQTDTQYFGPGTRLTVL.

The chain is built from TRBV29-1 and TRBJ2-7; D may be TRBD1 (5 bases). Germline V CDR1 and CDR2: SQVTM, ANQGSEA. Trimming took off 6 bases at V and 4 bases at J, with 10 bases between the two ends. The CDR3 loop spans 11 amino acids. DNA of the CDR3: TGCAGCGTACAGGACCAGTACGAGCAGTACTTC. Translation: CSVQDQYEQYF.

The CDR3 here is CASSHKGTEAFF. CDR3 DNA: TGTGCCAGCAGTCACAAGGGCACTGAAGCTTTCTTT. The chain is built from TRBV25-1 and TRBJ1-1, with unresolved D. With 5 bases removed from V and 4 bases from J, the gap between germline ends came to 8 bases. Germline V gene data show CDR1 as MGHDK and CDR2 as SYGVNS. The CDR3 spans 12 residues.

The chain employs TRBV6-6 and TRBJ2-7; D gene unclear. Trimming shortened V by 0 bases and J by 5 bases, and 8 bases separated the two germline ends. The CDR3 is 13 amino acids. CDR1 is MNHNY, CDR2 SVGAGI, per germline (reference sequence). The CDR3 reads CASSYSPWNEQYF. CDR3 bases: TGTGCCAGCAGTTACTCGCCTTGGAACGAGCAGTACTTC.